These 17 T cell receptor beta chains were all obtained from the same sample, sequenced in a study of human T cells and chemical hapten exposure. Noted time point: patch test 1, 2 weeks after DPC sensitization. Treatment indicated: therapeutic diphenylcyclopropenone sensitization with weekly scalp DPC. A single record per CDR3 protein comes from TCRdb applying MiXCR to the RACE reads. The table includes roughly 380,000 distinct CDR3 sequences, 4% to 5.5% detected once. This material consisted of whole blood, taken in connection with sensitization to the hapten diphenylcyclopropenone (DPC). Every receptor here comes from a woman between 50 and 59 years old with alopecia areata. Some clones in this sample may be carry-over from other donors' samples.

This clonotype was counted ten times or more. The chain uses TRBV12-3 or TRBV12-4 and TRBJ2-3; D is unresolved. This CDR3 region has 13 residues. Trimming took 6 bases from V and 0 from J, leaving 7 bases between them. This CDR3 reads CASSDVSTDTQYF. The CDR3 nucleotides read TGTGCCAGCAGCGACGTAAGCACAGATACGCAGTATTTT.

The table lists this clonotype with a few counts. The V and J genes are TRBV7-2 and TRBJ1-5, with D perhaps TRBD1 (5 bases). This CDR3 contains 15 residues. Germline CDR1 and CDR2: SGHTA and FQGNSA. V lost 7 bases to trimming and J lost 6 bases, with 19 bases between them. CDR3 DNA sequence: TGTGCCAGCACCCAACCAGGAGTGGGGGTTCAGCCCCAGCATTTT. It yields the protein CASTQPGVGVQPQHF.

This clonotype was found a few times. The chain joins TRBV20-1 to TRBJ2-7, with D maybe TRBD2 (5 bases). Germline V gives CDR1 DFQATT, CDR2 SNEGSKA (reference sequence). V lost 0 bases and J lost 2, with 11 bases in between. The CDR3 loop spans 14 amino acids. CDR3 nucleotides: TGCAGTGCTAGAGAGCGGGCGACCCCCTACGAGCAGTACTTC. The encoded protein is CSARERATPYEQYF.

V is TRBV28 and J is TRBJ2-7; TRBD1 is a possible D gene (6 bases). CDR1 is MDHEN and CDR2 is SYDVKM in the germline V gene. Trimming stripped 5 bases from V and 6 bases from J, with 17 bases between. The CDR3 runs 14 residues. Here the CDR3 DNA reads TGTGCCAGCAGTGCCTACTCAGGGGCCGGCGAGCAGTACTTC. Amino acids: CASSAYSGAGEQYF.

This clonotype turned up a few times. The chain uses TRBV19 and TRBJ2-7, with D perhaps assigned TRBD1 or TRBD2 (5 bases each). Trimming removed 2 bases from V and 5 bases from J, with 16 bases in between. The CDR3 is made up of 15 amino acids. Germline assignment: CDR1 LNHDA and CDR2 SQIVND (reference sequence). DNA for the CDR3: TGTGCCAGTAGTATAACCGGGACCCCCAGGGACGAGCAGTACTTC. It codes for CASSITGTPRDEQYF. The whole variable domain, remainder taken from reference TRBV19 and TRBJ2-7, is DGGITQSPKYLFRKEGQNVTLSCEQNLNHDAMYWYRQDPGQGLRLIYYSQIVNDFQKGDIAEGYSVSREKKESFPLTVTSAQKNPTAFYLCASSITGTPRDEQYFGPGTRLTVT.

This clonotype was recorded many times. CDR3 sequence reads: CASSYTTGIATNEKLFF. The CDR3 DNA follows: TGTGCCAGCAGTTATACGACAGGGATTGCAACTAATGAAAAACTGTTTTTT. The chain joins TRBV6-5 to TRBJ1-4; 7 nucleotides line up with TRBD1. This CDR3 contains 17 residues. Germline CDR1 is MNHEY and CDR2 is SVGAGI. V dropped 3 bases and J dropped 0; count of bases not matched to a gene: 7.

This clonotype was observed many times. The rearrangement links TRBV12-3 or TRBV12-4 to TRBJ1-2; D is perhaps TRBD1 (5 bases). The CDR3 spans 12 residues. With 5 bases removed from V and 10 bases from J, the gap between germline ends came to 14 bases. Here the CDR3 reads CASSPPGGDYTF. The CDR3 bases are TGTGCCAGCAGTCCGCCGGGGGGGGACTACACCTTC.

The CDR3 loop reads CASNGGNTEAFF. The CDR3 coding sequence is TGTGCCAGCAACGGGGGGAACACTGAAGCTTTCTTT. V gene TRBV2 combines with J gene TRBJ1-1, with D possibly being TRBD1 (5 bases). Trimming cost V 7 bases and J 1 base, with 7 bases left between them. This CDR3 is 12 amino acids long. From germline, CDR1 is SNHLY and CDR2 FYNNEI.

This clonotype came up a few times. The chain links TRBV27 to TRBJ1-4, with 7 bases matching TRBD1. The CDR3 loop spans 11 amino acids. V shed 6 bases, J shed 15 bases, and the junction held 7 bases outside the gene matches. The germline gives CDR1 MNHEY, CDR2 SMNVEV (reference sequence). For the CDR3, the DNA is TGTGCCAGCAGGGCAGGGGGAATTGTGTTTTTT. It is translated as CASRAGGIVFF.

The chain employs TRBV7-2 and TRBJ1-1; TRBD1 agrees at 8 bases. The CDR3 loop spans 13 amino acids. V was clipped by 5 bases and J by 4 bases; unmatched bases: 3. Germline assignment: CDR1 SGHTA and CDR2 FQGNSA. In nucleotides, the CDR3 is TGTGCCAGCAGCCAGGACAGGGTCACTGAAGCTTTCTTT. As protein: CASSQDRVTEAFF.

In its sample, this clonotype was seen a few times. V and J are TRBV9 and TRBJ2-6; D gene uncertain. Germline V lookup: CDR1 SGDLS, CDR2 YYNGEE. The CDR3 is 15 residues long. The V end lost 4 bases, the J end lost 6 bases, and 14 bases lay between the germline ends. The CDR3 is CASSRGRQQANVLTF. CDR3 sequence (DNA): TGTGCCAGCAGCCGTGGACGCCAACAGGCCAACGTCCTGACTTTC.

This clonotype occurred many times. This chain uses TRBV28 with TRBJ2-4; D is perhaps TRBD1 (5 bases). CDR1 is MDHEN and CDR2 is SYDVKM in the germline V gene. This CDR3 contains 12 residues. V lost 2 bases, J lost 10 bases, and 9 bases lay in between. CDR3 coding DNA: TGTGCCAGCAGTTTAGGGGCTGGGATTCAGTACTTC. Encoded protein: CASSLGAGIQYF.

This clonotype was counted only a few times. This rearrangement joins TRBV29-1 to TRBJ1-2; 7 nucleotides match TRBD1. Germline-derived CDR1 and CDR2 are SQVTM and ANQGSEA. This CDR3 is 15 amino acids long. Trimming at V came to 3 bases and at J to 2 bases, leaving 9 bases not matched to a gene. CDR3 sequence reads: CSVDERQGGNYGYTF. CDR3 DNA sequence: TGCAGCGTTGACGAACGACAGGGTGGAAACTATGGCTACACCTTC.

This clonotype has a count of ten or more. V gene TRBV11-2 combines with J gene TRBJ1-1; possibly TRBD1 for D (6 bases). V gave up 4 bases and J gave up 5 bases, with 17 bases separating them. Germline CDR1 is SGHAT and CDR2 is FQNNGV. The CDR3 sequence is 15 residues long. The CDR3 spells CASSWGGGAGTEAFF. The CDR3 DNA follows: TGTGCCAGCAGCTGGGGCGGGGGCGCGGGAACTGAAGCTTTCTTT.

This clonotype was seen a handful of times. This chain joins TRBV4-1 and TRBJ2-1, with D hard to call. The V gene's germline CDR1 is MGHRA and CDR2 YSYEKL. V was shortened by 4 bases and J by 8 bases, with 12 bases between the two germline ends. The CDR3 has 13 amino acids. The CDR3 reads CASSRAQRDEQFF. The CDR3 DNA reads TGCGCCAGCAGCCGGGCCCAACGCGATGAGCAGTTCTTC.

This clonotype was recorded a few times. The chain recombines TRBV20-1 with TRBJ2-5, with 8 bases that match TRBD1. Germline V lookup: CDR1 DFQATT, CDR2 SNEGSKA (reference sequence). V dropped 4 bases and J dropped 4; count of bases not matched to a gene: 5. CDR3 length: 13 amino acids. The CDR3 reads CSAKGTGVETQYF. The DNA of the CDR3 is TGCAGTGCTAAAGGGACAGGAGTAGAGACCCAGTACTTC.

This clonotype has ten or more counts. The chain recombines TRBV6-5 with TRBJ1-6, with TRBD1 as a possible D gene (5 bases). Trimming removed 7 bases from V and 0 bases from J, with 10 bases in between. The CDR3 extends over 15 amino acids. Germline CDR1 and CDR2: MNHEY and SVGAGI. CDR3 amino acids: CASTPGGSYNSPLHF. The CDR3 nucleotides read TGTGCCAGCACGCCCGGGGGCTCCTATAATTCACCCCTCCACTTT.